Below, 23 T cell receptor beta chains from the same sample are listed, as sequenced in a study of post-analysis software for immune sequencing data. Study results and caveats: A handful of TRBV segments were significantly more frequent in patients than in controls. TRBV5-6, TRBV5-1 and TRBV20-1 were among these segments.

Unique molecular identifiers were built into the TCR beta cDNA libraries. TCRdb called the PCR reads again in MiXCR, with one record for every CDR3 protein. Among about 190,000 distinct CDR3 sequences listed, 29% were seen once. No antigen has been assigned to these receptors. Sequencing was performed on blood. These receptors were collected from a girl between 2 and 17 years old with multiple sclerosis.

This clonotype was detected ten times or more. The chain joins TRBV11-2 to TRBJ2-5; TRBD1 aligns across 9 bases. Trimming cost V 5 bases and J 2 bases; bases outside gene matches: 9. CDR1 SGHAT and CDR2 FQNNGV come from the germline V gene. CDR3 size: 16 residues. The CDR3 reads CASSPTGGFSQETQYF. For the CDR3, the DNA is TGTGCCAGCAGCCCGACAGGGGGGTTTAGTCAAGAGACCCAGTACTTC.

As concerns this clonotype: A read error may explain this, as a much larger clone is one base away. This sequence joins TRBV29-1 and TRBJ2-1; the D is unclear. V was shortened by 6 bases and J by 3 bases, with 18 bases between the two germline ends. From germline, CDR1 is SQVTM and CDR2 ANQGSEA. The CDR3 sequence is 15 residues long. The CDR3 sequence is CSVKQQKPNYNEQFF. In DNA form, the CDR3 reads TGCAGCGTAAAACAACAGAAGCCGAACTACAATGAGCAGTTCTTC.

A few counts support this clonotype. The J gene is TRBJ2-5, the V gene TRBV2; D is unresolved. CDR1 and CDR2 from the germline V gene are SNHLY and FYNNEI. V gave up 6 bases and J gave up 4 bases, with 12 bases separating them. The CDR3 loop spans 13 amino acids. The CDR3 region is CASRRDPRETQYF. CDR3 in DNA: TGTGCCAGCAGACGAGACCCTAGAGAGACCCAGTACTTC. Looking up the rest from reference TRBV2 and TRBJ2-5 gives the full variable domain: EPEVTQTPSHQVTQMGQEVILRCVPISNHLYFYWYRQILGQKVEFLVSFYNNEISEKSEIFDDQFSVERPDGSNFTLKIRSTKLEDSAMYFCASRRDPRETQYFGPGTRLLVL.

About this clonotype: This clone may be a read error of a much larger clone one base away. V and J are TRBV6-5 and TRBJ1-1; 8 bases are shared with TRBD1. The CDR3 is made up of 15 amino acids. Germline CDR1 reads MNHEY; CDR2 reads SVGAGI. DNA for the CDR3: TGTACCACATCCAAACCGGGACAGGCAAACACTGAAGCTTTCTTT. Protein sequence: CTTSKPGQANTEAFF.

The table lists this clonotype with many counts. The chain has TRBV7-9 and TRBJ2-6; maybe TRBD1 (6 bases). This CDR3 spans 16 amino acids. Germline values: CDR1 SEHNR, CDR2 FQNEAQ (reference sequence). V lost 7 bases to trimming and J lost 0 bases, with 13 bases between them. CDR3 residues: CASTKQGPSGANVLTF. In nucleotides, the CDR3 is TGTGCCAGCACCAAACAGGGCCCCTCTGGGGCCAACGTCCTGACTTTC.

CDR3 sequence reads: CASSLGRPGLPPTDTQYF. The CDR3 DNA follows: TGTGCCAGCAGTTTAGGACGGCCGGGACTGCCCCCAACAGATACGCAGTATTTT. V gene TRBV12-3 or TRBV12-4 combines with J gene TRBJ2-3; TRBD2 might be the D (6 bases). V was cut by 1 base and J by 3 bases, with 20 bases left in between. The CDR3 loop spans 18 amino acids.

The table lists this clonotype with a count of one. The chain uses TRBV7-2 and TRBJ1-1, with 7 bases identical to TRBD1. CDR3 length: 15 residues. Germline trimming cut 3 bases from V and 1 base from J; bases unmatched to any gene: 5. Per the germline V gene, CDR1 is SGHTA and CDR2 is FQGNSA. CDR3 loop: CASSFEGGWNTEAFF. The CDR3 DNA follows: TGTGCCAGCAGCTTCGAAGGGGGCTGGAACACTGAAGCTTTCTTT.

This clonotype was seen a few times. The chain combines TRBV7-9 with TRBJ2-5; D unresolved. Germline V lookup: CDR1 SEHNR, CDR2 FQNEAQ (reference sequence). The V end was cut by 4 bases, the J end by 5 bases, with 11 bases between. The CDR3 contains 13 residues. CDR3 coding DNA: TGTGCCAGCAGCTCCGACGGGCCCGAGACCCAGTACTTC. It specifies CASSSDGPETQYF.

This clonotype came up a few times. The chain is built from TRBV20-1 and TRBJ2-1; possible D gene TRBD1, 8 bases. V dropped 1 base and J dropped 15 bases, with 16 bases sitting between them. CDR1 DFQATT and CDR2 SNEGSKA come from the germline V gene (reference sequence). The CDR3 extends over 12 amino acids. The CDR3 loop reads CSARGAGQVSFF. The CDR3 bases are TGCAGTGCTAGAGGAGCGGGACAGGTTTCGTTCTTC.

This clonotype was seen many times. The J gene is TRBJ2-5, the V gene TRBV28; TRBD2 matches 10 bases. The V gene's germline CDR1 is MDHEN and CDR2 SYDVKM. V dropped 6 bases and J dropped 7; count of bases not matched to a gene: 5. This CDR3 has 13 amino acids. In DNA, the CDR3 is TGTGCCAGCAGGGGGACTAGCGAGGCGACCCAGTACTTC. Translating it yields CASRGTSEATQYF.

This clonotype was picked up a small number of times. The J gene is TRBJ2-7, the V gene TRBV5-1; 8 bases map to TRBD1. Germline-derived CDR1 and CDR2 are SGHRS and YFSETQ. The CDR3 contains 16 residues. The V segment lost 2 bases and the J segment 7 bases; nucleotides outside the gene matches: 14. CDR3 sequence: CASSFRTGSAYNEQYF. The CDR3 DNA reads as TGCGCCAGCAGCTTCCGGACAGGGTCGGCCTACAATGAGCAGTACTTC.

This chain links TRBV7-2 with TRBJ2-5; D not certain. Germline-derived CDR1 and CDR2 are SGHTA and FQGNSA. The V gene lost 5 bases and the J gene lost 5 bases, with 24 bases spanning the gap. This CDR3 is built from 17 residues. CDR3 in DNA: TGTGCCAGCAGCAACTCTACGTGGGTTTCGGGTGGGGAGACCCAGTACTTC. Residues: CASSNSTWVSGGETQYF.

This clonotype showed up many times. V and J are TRBV6-5 and TRBJ2-7; TRBD2 matches 13 bases. Germline CDR1 MNHEY, CDR2 SVGAGI. J gave up 1 base and V 0 bases, and 12 bases lay outside the gene matches. CDR3 size: 20 residues. The CDR3 DNA is TGTGCCAGCAGTTACTCGCCGCGACTAGCGGGAGGCCCTACATCCTACGAGCAGTACTTC. Amino acid sequence: CASSYSPRLAGGPTSYEQYF.

Ten or more counts support this clonotype. The chain combines TRBV28 with TRBJ2-1; TRBD1 agrees at 9 bases. V gave up 1 base and J gave up 7 bases; unmatched junction bases: 8. CDR1 and CDR2 (germline): MDHEN, SYDVKM. The CDR3 has 16 residues. In DNA form, the CDR3 reads TGTGCCAGCAGTTTATTGGGGACAGGGAGCAGAAATGAGCAGTTCTTC. It specifies CASSLLGTGSRNEQFF.

A note on this clonotype: This may be a read error: a much more frequent sequence differs by one nucleotide. The J gene is TRBJ1-2, the V gene TRBV11-2; TRBD1 agrees at 8 bases. CDR1 is SGHAT and CDR2 is FQNNGV in the germline V gene. Trimming took 3 bases from V and 5 from J; bases not matched to a gene: 8. The CDR3 is 15 amino acids. The CDR3 is CASSFCGQGLYGYTF. The CDR3 nucleotides are TGTGCCAGCAGCTTCTGCGGACAGGGCCTGTATGGCTACACCTTC.

This clonotype was observed a handful of times. The chain couples TRBV12-3 or TRBV12-4 to TRBJ2-3; possible D gene TRBD2, 7 bases. The CDR3 runs 15 residues. Trimming cost V 6 bases and J 4 bases, with 17 bases left between them. CDR3 amino acids: CASSPRGAGSDTQYF. The CDR3 DNA sequence: TGTGCCAGCAGCCCCCGGGGGGCCGGTTCAGATACGCAGTATTTT.

This clonotype was picked up a small number of times. The chain links TRBV18 to TRBJ1-5; D call uncertain. Trimming shortened V by 3 bases and J by 7 bases, and 13 bases separated the two germline ends. The length of the CDR3 is 14 residues. Germline V gives CDR1 KGHSH, CDR2 LQKENI. CDR3 region: CASSPSISGQPQHF. The CDR3 DNA sequence: TGTGCCAGCTCACCGAGTATCTCAGGACAGCCCCAGCATTTT.

The CDR3 DNA is TGTGCCAGCAGGGGTTGGGGCTCTGGGGCCAACGTCCTGACTTTC. It codes for CASRGWGSGANVLTF. The chain couples TRBV28 to TRBJ2-6; D not resolved. The V gene lost 6 bases and the J gene lost 0 bases, with 9 bases spanning the gap. CDR3 length: 15 residues. CDR1 and CDR2 (germline): MDHEN, SYDVKM.

There are a few counts of this clonotype. The J gene is TRBJ2-1, the V gene TRBV5-1; D is uncertain. The CDR3 runs to 16 residues. V was trimmed by 2 bases and J by 0 bases, leaving 12 bases between them. CDR1 and CDR2 from the germline V gene are SGHRS and YFSETQ. CDR3 residues: CASSLEGLSSYNEQFF. Written as DNA, the CDR3 is TGCGCCAGCAGCTTAGAAGGCCTGAGCTCCTACAATGAGCAGTTCTTC.

The chain recombines TRBV25-1 with TRBJ2-5; a possible D gene is TRBD2 (7 bases). The CDR3 length is 15 residues. In germline, CDR1 is MGHDK, CDR2 SYGVNS. With 7 bases removed from V and 11 bases from J, the gap between germline ends came to 26 bases. The CDR3 loop reads CASIKWGGSGGEQYF. The CDR3 bases are TGTGCCAGCATTAAGTGGGGGGGCAGTGGGGGTGAGCAGTACTTC.

A word on this clonotype: One end of the junction varies from germline; a read error may be responsible. The chain couples TRBV7-9 to TRBJ2-1; 8 bases are a match to TRBD1. This CDR3 is built from 15 residues. The germline CDR1 and CDR2 sequences are SEHNR and FQNEAQ (reference sequence). The CDR3 region has the DNA TGTGCCGGCAGCCACCGGGACAGGCTTAACAATGAGCAGTTCTTC. Its translation: CAGSHRDRLNNEQFF.

This clonotype was picked up many times. The chain combines TRBV20-1 with TRBJ2-7; 8 bases agree with TRBD2. The CDR3 spans 14 residues. Looked up from germline, CDR1 is DFQATT and CDR2 is SNEGSKA (reference sequence). V trimming: 6 bases; J trimming: 2 bases; junction bases outside the gene matches: 9. In DNA form, the CDR3 reads TGCAGTGCCTCCCAAGCGGGAGCCCCCTACGAGCAGTACTTC. Its translation is CSASQAGAPYEQYF.

The chain uses TRBV28 and TRBJ2-5; TRBD2 matches at 11 bases. Judging by the DNA end, TRBJ2-7 fits better; the J call may be wrong. CDR3 length: 14 residues. Per the germline V gene, CDR1 is MDHEN and CDR2 is SYDVKM. The chain's CDR3 is CASTLAGGAYEQYF. The CDR3 nucleotides read TGTGCCAGCACCTTAGCGGGGGGGGCCTACGAGCAGTACTTC.